This section outlines one T cell receptor (beta chain) sequence together with its context. The treatment denotes: oral pan-JAK inhibitor, 5-10 mg twice daily. The sample originates from a study of CD8+ T cells in alopecia areata. RNA, once extracted, was reverse transcribed into cDNA for use as the sequencing template. The data were produced by immunoSEQ multiplex PCR, yet TCRdb's version contains in-frame clones alone and is incomplete. The data show over 95,000 clones, with around 54% seen just once and roughly 3.5% held by the top ten. The CDR3 covers 17 residues. Germline values: CDR1 LGHNA, CDR2 YSLEER. V gave up 7 bases and J gave up 0 bases, with 21 bases separating them.

The source is a human donor with alopecia areata. The chain recombines TRBV4-3 with TRBJ1-2; D possibly corresponds to TRBD1 (6 bases). The input for sequencing was CD4+ T cells sorted from blood, taken at week 24, from a patient treated with tofacitinib. The CDR3 spells CASTPGTNSLANYGYTF. For the CDR3, the DNA is TGCGCCAGCACCCCCGGGACAAACAGCTTAGCTAACTATGGCTACACCTTC.